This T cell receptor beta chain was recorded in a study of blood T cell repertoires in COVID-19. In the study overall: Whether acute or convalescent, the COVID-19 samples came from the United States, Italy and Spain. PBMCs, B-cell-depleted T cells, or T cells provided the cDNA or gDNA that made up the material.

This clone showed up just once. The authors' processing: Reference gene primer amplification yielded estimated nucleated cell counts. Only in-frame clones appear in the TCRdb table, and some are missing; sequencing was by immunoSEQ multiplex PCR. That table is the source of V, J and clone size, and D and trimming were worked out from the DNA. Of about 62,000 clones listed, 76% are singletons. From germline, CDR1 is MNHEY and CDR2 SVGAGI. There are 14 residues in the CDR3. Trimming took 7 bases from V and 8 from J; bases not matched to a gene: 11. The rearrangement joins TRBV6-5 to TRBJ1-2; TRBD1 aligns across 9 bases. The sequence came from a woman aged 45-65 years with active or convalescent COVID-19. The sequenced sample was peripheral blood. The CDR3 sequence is CASIGRDRVGGYTF. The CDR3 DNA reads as TGTGCCAGCATCGGCCGGGACAGGGTAGGCGGCTACACCTTC.